This T cell receptor beta chain was retrieved from a study of shared clonotypes between healthy human individuals. Study-wide points: All-four-donor shared clonotypes had higher generation probabilities than non-shared clonotypes did.

The ends were cut back, 8 bases at V and 8 bases at J, with 12 bases in the middle. Per germline, CDR1 SNHLY and CDR2 FYNNEI. CDR3 length: 11 amino acids. TCRdb's copy holds only in-frame clones and misses some; the assay was immunoSEQ multiplex PCR. The sample yields over 2 million clones, over 85% seen once. This clone was counted once. Antigen unknown. Distinct nucleotide sequences in the sample also encode this CDR3. The V call is TRBV2, the J call TRBJ1-1; D not certain. The source of this sequence is a young man in good health. The specimen sequenced was naive CD4+ T cells sorted from blood. Subset specified: CD45RA+ positively selected. CDR3 loop: CASGQVTEAFF. Here the CDR3 DNA reads TGTGCCAGCGGGCAGGTGACCGAAGCTTTCTTT.